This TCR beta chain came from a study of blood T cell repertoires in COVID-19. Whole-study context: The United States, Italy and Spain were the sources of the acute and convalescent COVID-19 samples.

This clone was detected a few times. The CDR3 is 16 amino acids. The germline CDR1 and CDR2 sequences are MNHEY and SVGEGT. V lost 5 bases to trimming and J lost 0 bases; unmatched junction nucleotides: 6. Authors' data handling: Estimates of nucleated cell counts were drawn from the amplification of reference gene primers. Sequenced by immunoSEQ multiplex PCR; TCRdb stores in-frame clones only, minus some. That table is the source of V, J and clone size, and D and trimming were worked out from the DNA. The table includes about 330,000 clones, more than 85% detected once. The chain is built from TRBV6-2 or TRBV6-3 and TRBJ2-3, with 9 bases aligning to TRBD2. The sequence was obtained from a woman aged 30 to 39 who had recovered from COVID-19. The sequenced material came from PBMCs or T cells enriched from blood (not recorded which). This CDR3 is CASSPLSGSSTDTQYF. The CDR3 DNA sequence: TGTGCCAGCAGTCCACTTAGCGGGAGTAGCACAGATACGCAGTATTTT.